These 19 T cell receptor beta chains share one sample of origin, sequenced in a study of cytomegalovirus exposure and HLA in healthy donors. 13 Jbeta primers and 60 Vbeta primers were used for the PCR. Profiled with immunoSEQ multiplex PCR; TCRdb holds only in-frame clones, not every one. The table has more than 200,000 clones, roughly 84% seen once. Source material: PBMCs. These receptor sequences come from a human donor in good health.

The chain uses TRBV6-5 and TRBJ1-3; 7 nucleotides match TRBD1. The junction had 11 bases not matched to a gene; V was cut back by 0 bases and J by 9 bases. This CDR3 is 16 amino acids long. Per germline, CDR1 MNHEY and CDR2 SVGAGI. The CDR3 sequence: CASSYSALPRQGTIYF. The CDR3, as DNA: TGTGCCAGCAGTTACTCTGCTCTCCCTCGACAGGGCACCATATATTTT.

With respect to this clone: One end of the junction does not line up with germline, which may come from a read error. The gene calls are TRBV7-9 and TRBJ1-5, with 7 bases fitting TRBD1. Per germline, CDR1 SEHNR and CDR2 FQNEAQ (reference sequence). This CDR3 contains 15 residues. The CDR3 DNA reads TGTTCCAGCAGCTTAATACTGACAGGGAGTGAGCCCCAGCATTTT. Amino acid sequence: CSSSLILTGSEPQHF. Using reference TRBV7-9 and TRBJ1-5 for the parts outside the CDR3, the full variable domain is DTGVSQNPRHKITKRGQNVTFRCDPISEHNRLYWYRQTLGQGPEFLTYFQNEAQLEKSRLLSDRFSAERPKGSFSTLEIQRTEQGDSAMYLCSSSLILTGSEPQHFGDGTRLSIL.

The V gene is TRBV10-1, the J gene TRBJ1-2; D remains unclear. Germline lookup yields CDR1 WNHNN and CDR2 SYGVQD (reference sequence). V lost 2 bases to trimming and J lost 4 bases, with 8 bases between them. CDR3 length: 13 residues. The CDR3 sequence: CASSERQSYGYTF. Here the CDR3 DNA reads TGCGCCAGCAGTGAGCGACAAAGCTATGGCTACACCTTC.

The V call is TRBV7-9, the J call TRBJ2-3, with a weak D call TRBD2 (6 bases). Looked up from germline, CDR1 is SEHNR and CDR2 is FQNEAQ (reference sequence). Trimming pared 1 base from V and 9 bases from J, leaving 8 bases between. The CDR3 runs 12 residues. CDR3 DNA sequence: TGTGCCAGCAGCTTAGGTGCGGGAACGCAGTATTTT. Protein: CASSLGAGTQYF.

This clone was recorded only once. The rearrangement joins TRBV28 to TRBJ2-7; D perhaps matches TRBD1 (5 bases). Germline V gene data show CDR1 as MDHEN and CDR2 as SYDVKM. This CDR3 comprises 14 residues. V was shortened by 7 bases and J by 3 bases, with 16 bases between the two germline ends. CDR3 DNA sequence: TGTGCCAGCATCTCACAGGACACCAACTACGAGCAGTACTTC. It codes for CASISQDTNYEQYF.

The chain carries TRBV4-1 and TRBJ2-3, with 10 bases that match TRBD1. This CDR3 is built from 17 residues. Germline loops: CDR1 MGHRA, CDR2 YSYEKL. The J segment lost 6 bases and the V segment lost 2 bases, leaving 11 bases of the junction unmatched. CDR3 bases: TGCGCCAGCAGCCAATCCCCAGGGGACAGGGGCGAGGATACGCAGTATTTT. It encodes CASSQSPGDRGEDTQYF.

This sequence joins TRBV18 and TRBJ1-5, with D uncertain. Looked up from germline, CDR1 is KGHSH and CDR2 is LQKENI. The CDR3 consists of 13 residues. Trimming stripped 5 bases from V and 5 bases from J, with 10 bases between. The CDR3 DNA reads TGTGCCAGCTCAACGACCGGAGATCAGCCCCAGCATTTT. Its translation: CASSTTGDQPQHF.

This rearrangement joins TRBV29-1 to TRBJ2-3, with D possibly matching TRBD2 (5 bases). V was shortened by 8 bases and J by 2 bases, with 11 bases between the two germline ends. The germline CDR1 and CDR2 sequences are SQVTM and ANQGSEA. There are 12 residues in the CDR3. The CDR3 protein is CSFHGITDTQYF. The CDR3 bases are TGCAGCTTTCACGGGATCACAGATACGCAGTATTTT.

Concerning this clone itself: Other DNA sequences in the sample encode the same CDR3. CDR3 protein: CASSLQGGRTEAFF. The CDR3 DNA sequence: TGCGCCAGCAGCTTGCAGGGGGGTAGGACTGAAGCTTTCTTT. This chain connects TRBV5-1 to TRBJ1-1; 7 positions agree with TRBD1. J gave up 5 bases and V 1 base, and 5 bases lay outside the gene matches. Germline lookup yields CDR1 SGHRS and CDR2 YFSETQ. The CDR3 length is 14 residues.

V and J are TRBV7-3 and TRBJ2-1; 8 nucleotides align to TRBD2. Trimming took 0 bases from V and 5 from J; bases not matched to a gene: 3. The CDR3 loop spans 15 amino acids. The germline CDR1 and CDR2 sequences are SGHTA and FQGTGA. The CDR3 DNA reads TGTGCCAGCAGCTTAACGGGACTAGAGAACAATGAGCAGTTCTTC. Protein: CASSLTGLENNEQFF.

The chain combines TRBV28 with TRBJ2-7; D gene uncertain. Germline loops: CDR1 MDHEN, CDR2 SYDVKM. Deletions cut 6 bases from V and 1 base from J, with 16 bases between. The CDR3 length is 15 residues. The CDR3, as DNA: TGTGCCAGCAGCGGCGAACAGATGTGGTCCTACGAGCAGTACTTC. Protein product: CASSGEQMWSYEQYF. The variable domain in full, with the rest retrieved from reference TRBV28 and TRBJ2-7, is DVKVTQSSRYLVKRTGEKVFLECVQDMDHENMFWYRQDPGLGLRLIYFSYDVKMKEKGDIPEGYSVSREKKERFSLILESASTNQTSMYLCASSGEQMWSYEQYFGPGTRLTVT.

The rearrangement uses TRBV7-8 and TRBJ2-3, with 14 bases identical to TRBD2. The CDR3 has 17 amino acids. CDR1 SGHVS and CDR2 FQNEAQ come from the germline V gene. V gave up 5 bases and J gave up 6 bases; unmatched junction bases: 10. For the CDR3, the DNA is TGTGCCAGCAGCCCGGCACGGACTAGCGGGAGGAGGGATACGCAGTATTTT. Translated, it gives CASSPARTSGRRDTQYF.

The chain combines TRBV6-1 with TRBJ2-2, with D perhaps matching TRBD2 (5 bases). This CDR3 has 15 amino acids. Germline lookup yields CDR1 MNHNS and CDR2 SASEGT. V was pared by 7 bases and J by 2 bases, with 14 bases between. Written as DNA, the CDR3 is TGTGCCAGCAAGTGGGAGCAACCAAACACCGGGGAGCTGTTTTTT. Translation: CASKWEQPNTGELFF.

The chain employs TRBV4-2 and TRBJ2-7, with D perhaps matching TRBD2 (5 bases). Germline V gene lookup returns CDR1 LGHNA and CDR2 YNFKEQ. Between the trimmed V and J ends, which lost 0 bases and 5 bases, there was a span of 14 bases. CDR3 length equals 15 residues. CDR3 residues: CASSQDRRRNHEQYF. In DNA form, the CDR3 reads TGTGCCAGCAGCCAAGATCGGCGGAGGAACCACGAGCAGTACTTC.

This clone is a singleton in its sample. V usage is TRBV19 and J usage is TRBJ1-2; D uncertain. Trimming cost V 3 bases and J 3 bases, with 14 bases left between them. Germline CDR1 and CDR2: LNHDA and SQIVND (reference sequence). This CDR3 is 15 amino acids long. The CDR3 region is CASSIVQALDYGYTF. Here the CDR3 DNA reads TGTGCCAGTAGTATTGTCCAAGCCCTTGACTATGGCTACACCTTC.

The chain uses TRBV6-5 and TRBJ2-7; the D gene is possibly TRBD2 (5 bases). Deletions cut 5 bases from V and 3 bases from J, with 5 bases between. The CDR3 covers 11 residues. The germline V gene has CDR1 MNHEY and CDR2 SVGAGI. CDR3 DNA: TGTGCCAGCAGTGAGGGCTACGAGCAGTACTTC. It specifies CASSEGYEQYF.

This clone was seen a handful of times. The V call is TRBV10-1, the J call TRBJ2-3; D might be TRBD1 or TRBD2, each matching 5 bases. Germline CDR1 and CDR2: WNHNN and SYGVQD (reference sequence). The CDR3 has 14 residues. The V gene lost 6 bases and the J gene lost 2 bases, with 12 bases spanning the gap. CDR3 sequence (DNA): TGCGCCAGCAGCGAGGGGCCTTACACAGATACGCAGTATTTT. Its protein product is CASSEGPYTDTQYF.

This clone was observed a single time. The chain couples TRBV7-9 to TRBJ2-7; 9 nucleotides match TRBD1. The CDR3 loop spans 15 amino acids. Unmatched junction bases numbered 5, after V lost 5 bases and J lost 0 bases. CDR1 is SEHNR, CDR2 FQNEAQ, per germline (reference sequence). CDR3 residues: CASSLPGQGSYEQYF. DNA of the CDR3: TGTGCCAGCAGCCTTCCGGGACAGGGCTCCTACGAGCAGTACTTC.

The chain couples TRBV2 to TRBJ1-5; 9 bases are a match to TRBD1. This CDR3 is built from 17 residues. The germline V gene has CDR1 SNHLY and CDR2 FYNNEI. The V segment lost 5 bases and the J segment 6 bases; nucleotides outside the gene matches: 14. The CDR3 sequence is CASSLTGGAVEGQPQHF. The CDR3 bases are TGTGCCAGCAGTCTAACAGGGGGCGCAGTAGAGGGTCAGCCCCAGCATTTT.